The rows below give T cell receptor beta chains drawn from one sample of a study of shared clonotypes between healthy human individuals. Sequencing was performed with immunoSEQ multiplex PCR; in TCRdb, only in-frame clones are kept and a portion is missing. The sample has some 1.4 million clones, more than 95% seen once. Sequenced sample: naive CD4+ T cells sorted from blood. These receptors originate from a man aged 25 to 40 in good health. Both conserved end residues are part of each CDR3. A D gene is named only where the DNA matches it firmly. The size of a clone is reported for some rows only, either as once, few or many, or as a class for expanded clones.

j_gene	d_gene	v_gene	abundance	CDR3nt	CDR3aa
TRBJ2-6	.	TRBV5-1	.	TGCGCCACCCGAATGGAGGCGGGTGGGGCCAACGTCCTGACTTTC	CATRMEAGGANVLTF
TRBJ2-5	.	TRBV10-3	.	TGTGCCATCAGTGAGCCTCGAAAGACCCAGTACTTC	CAISEPRKTQYF
TRBJ2-5	.	TRBV7-9	.	TGTGCCAGCAGCCGATCCGGCCAGCCCCAGACCCAGTACTTC	CASSRSGQPQTQYF
TRBJ2-2	.	TRBV29-1	.	TGCAGCGTTGATCTGGGCAACACCGGGGAGCTGTTTTTT	CSVDLGNTGELFF
TRBJ2-7	.	TRBV2	.	TGTGCCAGCAGTGGGACATCTTCCTACGAGCAGTACTTC	CASSGTSSYEQYF
TRBJ2-1	TRBD2	TRBV28	.	TGTGCCAGCAGTTTACTCGGGCTAGCGGACAATGAGCAGTTCTTC	CASSLLGLADNEQFF
TRBJ2-3	TRBD1	TRBV11-3	.	TGTGCCAGCAGCCCCCGACAGGGATCCACAGATACGCAGTATTTT	CASSPRQGSTDTQYF
TRBJ2-5	.	TRBV5-1	.	TGCGCCAGCACCCCAAACGGAGCGGAGACCCAGTACTTC	CASTPNGAETQYF
TRBJ2-7	.	TRBV28	.	TGTGCCAGCAGTGGACCCTCTCAGGGGTCCTCCTACGAGCAGTACTTC	CASSGPSQGSSYEQYF
TRBJ1-2	.	TRBV28	.	TGTGCCAGCGGGGGGGACAATGGCTACACCTTC	CASGGDNGYTF
TRBJ2-1	TRBD2	TRBV7-9	.	TGTGCCAGCAGCTTACCTAGCGGGCCAGACAATGAGCAGTTCTTC	CASSLPSGPDNEQFF
TRBJ1-3	TRBD1	TRBV4-1	.	TGCGCCAGCAGCCAATGGGACAGAGGGGGAAACACCATATATTTT	CASSQWDRGGNTIYF
TRBJ1-5	.	TRBV2	.	TGTGCCAGCAGTTACGACAGGCCCCTTGGCAATCAGCCCCAGCATTTT	CASSYDRPLGNQPQHF
TRBJ2-1	.	TRBV11-2	once	TGTGCCAGCTTAGGGGGACTTCTTCGCTCCTACAATGAGCAGTTCTTC	CASLGGLLRSYNEQFF
TRBJ1-1	TRBD1	TRBV7-2	.	TGTGCCAGCAGCCTAGCTACAGGGGCTTTGAACACTGAAGCTTTCTTT	CASSLATGALNTEAFF
TRBJ2-7	TRBD1	TRBV18	.	TGTGCCAGCTCACATTGGGACAGGGGACCCTACGAGCAGTACTTC	CASSHWDRGPYEQYF
TRBJ2-1	TRBD1	TRBV29-1	.	TGCAGCGTTACCGGGACAGCCAACTCCTACAATGAGCAGTTCTTC	CSVTGTANSYNEQFF
TRBJ2-2	TRBD1	TRBV7-7	.	TGTGCCAGCAGCTTGGGACAGGGGTTGGCCGGGGAGCTGTTTTTT	CASSLGQGLAGELFF
TRBJ1-4	.	TRBV7-6	.	TGTGCCAGCAGCCTAAGGCGGGGAAATGAAAAACTGTTTTTT	CASSLRRGNEKLFF
TRBJ2-3	.	TRBV14	.	TGTGCCAGCAGCCAAGATCTGGTCAGGGCAGATACGCAGTATTTT	CASSQDLVRADTQYF
TRBJ2-1	.	TRBV11-1	.	TGTGCCAGCAGCTTAGAGTCCGGCCCCTACAATGAGCAGTTCTTC	CASSLESGPYNEQFF
TRBJ2-6	TRBD1	TRBV29-1	.	TGCAAAAGGGACAGGGGGCCTGCTGGGGCCAACGTCCTGACTTTC	CKRDRGPAGANVLTF
TRBJ1-4	.	TRBV2	.	TGTGCCAGCAGTGAAGAGACTGCTGCCGCTGAAAAACTGTTTTTT	CASSEETAAAEKLFF
TRBJ2-1	.	TRBV19	.	TGTGCCAGTAGTTTTGAACACCTCCCGAACAGTCGCTCCTACAATGAGCAGTTCTTC	CASSFEHLPNSRSYNEQFF
TRBJ2-1	.	TRBV14	.	TGTGCCAGCAGCCAGATTACAGGGCTTGGGGGCAATGAGCAGTTCTTC	CASSQITGLGGNEQFF
TRBJ2-1	.	TRBV29-1	.	TGCAGCGGACGATTCTACAATGAGCAGTTCTTC	CSGRFYNEQFF
TRBJ1-2	.	TRBV28	.	TGTGCCAGCATAGGGGGGGCGCGCGGCTACACCTTC	CASIGGARGYTF
TRBJ1-2	TRBD1	TRBV7-2	.	TGTGCCAGCAGCCGACCCAGGGGGACTTTGAGATATGGCTACACCTTC	CASSRPRGTLRYGYTF
TRBJ2-1	.	TRBV7-7	few	TGTGCCAGCAGCTTAGACCCTCTGGTGACGGAGCAGTTCTTC	CASSLDPLVTEQFF
TRBJ1-1	TRBD1	TRBV5-6	.	TGTGCCAGCAGCTTAGGGGGCTGGAACACTGAAGCTTTCTTT	CASSLGGWNTEAFF
TRBJ2-7	.	TRBV10-1	.	TGCGCCAGCAGTGACGGCGGGACCCACGAGCAGTACTTC	CASSDGGTHEQYF
TRBJ2-3	TRBD2	TRBV28	.	TGTGCCAGCAGTTTGGGACTAGCCTTCGAAGATACGCAGTATTTT	CASSLGLAFEDTQYF
TRBJ2-6	.	TRBV7-8	.	TGTGCCAGCAGCTTAGCGCGGCTAGCTGGGGCCAACGTCCTGACTTTC	CASSLARLAGANVLTF
TRBJ2-3	.	TRBV6-6	.	TGTGCCAGCAGTTACTCCCGCCTACCTGATACGCAGTATTTT	CASSYSRLPDTQYF
TRBJ2-7	TRBD2	TRBV28	.	TGTGCCAGCAGTTTGGGACTAGCGGGAGACTACGAGCAGTACTTC	CASSLGLAGDYEQYF
TRBJ2-2	.	TRBV9	.	TGTGCCAGCAGCGTCACCTCGGGCGGGTACACCGGGGAGCTGTTTTTT	CASSVTSGGYTGELFF
TRBJ2-2	TRBD2	TRBV9	.	TGTGCCAGCAGCGTAGAGGGGCGGGAGGGATTTACCGGGGAGCTGTTTTTT	CASSVEGREGFTGELFF
TRBJ2-3	.	TRBV19	.	TGTGCCAGTAGTGACCTCAGGGGTGGAGATACGCAGTATTTT	CASSDLRGGDTQYF
TRBJ2-1	TRBD1	TRBV5-1	.	TGCGCCAGCAGCTTGGTGCCAGGGGGCTATGCGGGGAATTATAATGAGCAGTTCTTC	CASSLVPGGYAGNYNEQFF